Each of the 10 T cell receptor beta chains below was sequenced from the same sample in a study of T-cell reconstitution after alpha-beta-depleted transplantation in children. This sample's TCRbeta library carried unique molecular identifier barcodes. Each CDR3 protein gets one entry after TCRdb re-called the PCR reads with MiXCR. The table shows 400,000 to 500,000 distinct CDR3 sequences, with roughly a tenth occurring only once. Sample: PBMCs from the stem cell graft donor, taken from the stem cell graft. These receptors were collected from a human donor who donated a stem cell graft to a child with acute myeloid leukemia.

This clonotype was seen a handful of times. The chain is built from TRBV6-4 and TRBJ1-5; D not certain. The V end lost 8 bases, the J end lost 0 bases, and 26 bases lay between the germline ends. The CDR3 has 19 residues. Germline V gene data show CDR1 as MRHNA and CDR2 as SNTAGT. The CDR3 spells CASLLFGPRGSYSNQPQHF. DNA for the CDR3: TGTGCCAGCCTTCTCTTTGGACCGAGAGGAAGCTATAGCAATCAGCCCCAGCATTTT.

The CDR3 sequence: CASSYRSGTGELFF. DNA for the CDR3: TGTGCCAGCAGTTACCGAAGTGGGACCGGGGAGCTGTTTTTT. The chain joins TRBV6-5 to TRBJ2-2, with D unclear. The CDR3 consists of 14 residues. The germline V gene encodes CDR1 MNHEY and CDR2 SVGAGI. The V end was cut by 2 bases, the J end by 5 bases, with 9 bases between.

In its sample, this clonotype was seen a few times. The V call is TRBV9, the J call TRBJ1-2; D is ambiguous. The V and J ends lost 3 bases and 5 bases respectively, with 17 bases between them. CDR3 size: 15 residues. Germline CDR1 and CDR2: SGDLS and YYNGEE. CDR3 residues: CASSGRTAPGYGYTF. The CDR3 DNA follows: TGTGCCAGCAGCGGCCGCACGGCCCCCGGGTATGGCTACACCTTC.

This clonotype was found a few times. The chain carries TRBV29-1 and TRBJ1-3, with TRBD1 matching 10 bases. Germline lookup yields CDR1 SQVTM and CDR2 ANQGSEA. The ends lost 3 bases at V and 8 bases at J; junction bases unmatched: 4. The length of the CDR3 is 13 residues. The CDR3 nucleotides read TGCAGCGTTGATGGGGACAGGGGCGACACCATATATTTT. Translation gives CSVDGDRGDTIYF.

The genes are TRBV4-1 and TRBJ1-4, with D maybe TRBD1 (6 bases). The germline gives CDR1 MGHRA, CDR2 YSYEKL. The CDR3 has 15 residues. The germline V and J ends were trimmed by 3 bases and 7 bases, with 15 bases remaining between them. CDR3 coding DNA: TGCGCCAGCAGCCAGAACAGGGTCGTGGGTGAAAAACTGTTTTTT. Translated: CASSQNRVVGEKLFF.

The sample holds a few counts of this clonotype. CDR3 region: CATSRLAGSYEQYF. CDR3 DNA: TGTGCCACCAGCAGACTAGCGGGGTCCTACGAGCAGTACTTC. The J gene is TRBJ2-7, the V gene TRBV15, with 9 nucleotides matching TRBD2. With 2 bases clipped from V and 1 base from J, the junction kept 0 bases outside the gene matches. This CDR3 region has 14 residues. Germline V gene sequence: CDR1 LNHNV, CDR2 YYDKDF (reference sequence).

The chain carries TRBV6-1 and TRBJ1-6; the D is unclear. The CDR3 sequence is 17 residues long. V was trimmed by 6 bases and J by 0 bases, leaving 15 bases between them. CDR1 is MNHNS, CDR2 SASEGT, per germline. The CDR3 region is CASSDDSLSSYNSPLHF. CDR3 DNA sequence: TGTGCCAGCAGCGACGATTCGCTGAGCTCCTATAATTCACCCCTCCACTTT.

The gene calls are TRBV29-1 and TRBJ1-1; unclear D gene. CDR1 and CDR2 (germline): SQVTM, ANQGSEA. The CDR3 extends over 11 amino acids. V was cut by 3 bases and J by 7 bases, with 9 bases left in between. Written as DNA, the CDR3 is TGCAGCGTTGAGAGGGTTGGTGAAGCTTTCTTT. It is translated as CSVERVGEAFF. The whole variable domain, remainder taken from reference TRBV29-1 and TRBJ1-1, is SAVISQKPSRDICQRGTSLTIQCQVDSQVTMMFWYRQQPGQSLTLIATANQGSEATYESGFVIDKFPISRPNLTFSTLTVSNMSPEDSSIYLCSVERVGEAFFGQGTRLTVV.

The V call is TRBV27, the J call TRBJ1-1; D gene ambiguous. The CDR3 spans 12 residues. V lost 6 bases to trimming and J lost 7 bases, with 12 bases between them. In germline, CDR1 is MNHEY, CDR2 SMNVEV (reference sequence). CDR3 coding DNA: TGTGCCAGCAGCCCGGACGGCAATGAAGCTTTCTTT. As protein: CASSPDGNEAFF.

Ten or more counts support this clonotype. This CDR3 reads CAISRQIEETQYF. The DNA of the CDR3 is TGTGCCATCAGCAGACAAATAGAAGAGACCCAGTACTTC. The chain couples TRBV10-3 to TRBJ2-5; D unresolved. Between the trimmed V and J ends, which lost 6 bases and 3 bases, there was a span of 11 bases. CDR3 length: 13 amino acids. The germline gives CDR1 ENHRY, CDR2 SYGVKD.